A selection of T cell receptor beta chains follows, all from one sample in a study of untreated major depressive disorder. Assay used: immunoSEQ multiplex PCR; TCRdb lists only in-frame clones, some missing. The table records more than 25,000 clones, about 89% of them present only once. Material for sequencing was CD4+ T cells from PBMCs. These receptors were obtained from a woman in her twenties or thirties with major depressive disorder. Each CDR3 is given with its conserved first and last residue. D genes are given only for firm matches. Part of the rows lack a size; the others show once, few, many or a class for expanded clones.

D gene	clone size	V gene	J gene	CDR3 protein	CDR3 DNA
-	-	TRBV2	TRBJ2-7	CASSEPYEQYF	TGTGCCAGCAGTGAACCCTACGAGCAGTACTTC
-	-	TRBV6-5	TRBJ1-1	CASSRTQNTEAFF	TGTGCCAGCAGTAGGACCCAGAACACTGAAGCTTTCTTT
-	-	TRBV19	TRBJ2-4	CASSIPSSGLRNRVIQYF	TGTGCCAGTAGTATCCCTTCCAGCGGCCTAAGGAATAGGGTAATTCAGTACTTC
-	-	TRBV9	TRBJ2-1	CASSVSAGRGDEQFF	TGTGCCAGCAGCGTATCGGCTGGCAGGGGCGATGAGCAGTTCTTC
-	-	TRBV11-3	TRBJ2-5	CASSGRGAPAQETQYF	TGTGCCAGCAGCGGCCGAGGGGCTCCTGCACAAGAGACCCAGTACTTC
TRBD1	once	TRBV7-2	TRBJ2-7	CASSLTGTVNYEQYF	TGTGCCAGCAGCTTGACCGGGACAGTTAACTACGAGCAGTACTTC
TRBD2	-	TRBV7-9	TRBJ2-7	CASSLGLAGAYEQYF	TGTGCCAGCAGCTTAGGACTAGCGGGAGCCTACGAGCAGTACTTC
-	-	TRBV5-6	TRBJ2-6	CASSRSAGANVLTF	TGTGCCAGCAGTCGGAGCGCTGGGGCCAACGTCCTGACTTTC
-	-	TRBV7-2	TRBJ2-7	CASSFSYEQYF	TGTGCCAGCAGCTTTTCCTACGAGCAGTACTTC
TRBD2	once	TRBV5-1	TRBJ2-7	CASSPGLADTKAYEQYF	TGCGCCAGCAGCCCTGGGCTAGCGGACACGAAGGCCTACGAGCAGTACTTC
-	-	TRBV12-1	TRBJ1-5	CASSFDNQPQHF	TGTGCCAGCAGCTTTGACAATCAGCCCCAGCATTTT
-	-	TRBV5-5	TRBJ2-3	CASSLRQAMMTQYF	TGTGCCAGCAGCCTTAGACAGGCCATGATGACGCAGTATTTT